These 10 T cell receptor beta chains were sequenced from one sample in a study of CD8+CD57+ T cells in acquired aplastic anemia. TCR beta VDJ combinations and CDR3 sequences were profiled from genomic DNA. Using its own MiXCR run on the reads, TCRdb lists one record per CDR3 protein. The table records around 200,000 distinct CDR3 sequences, about 53% of them present only once. Sequenced material: sorted CD4+, CD8+, or CD8+CD57+ T cells (not recorded which) from PBMCs. The origin of the receptors is a human donor in good health, serving as a control.

The chain has TRBV15 and TRBJ2-1; 8 bases fit TRBD2. The junction had 4 bases not matched to a gene; V was cut back by 7 bases and J by 8 bases. Germline V gene sequence: CDR1 LNHNV, CDR2 YYDKDF (reference sequence). CDR3 length equals 12 residues. CDR3 bases: TGTGCCACCAAAAAACTAGCGGATGAGCAGTTCTTC. Translated, it gives CATKKLADEQFF. The full variable domain, its missing parts supplied by reference TRBV15 and TRBJ2-1, is DAMVIQNPRYQVTQFGKPVTLSCSQTLNHNVMYWYQQKSSQAPKLLFHYYDKDFNNEADTPDNFQSRRPNTSFCFLDIRSPGLGDTAMYLCATKKLADEQFFGPGTRLTVL.

This clonotype has more than one count but fewer than ten. Lacking the conserved final phenylalanine or tryptophan, this CDR3 likely reflects a read error. The rearrangement joins TRBV19 to TRBJ2-5, with a weak D call TRBD1 (5 bases). Trimming removed 7 bases from V and 5 bases from J, with 17 bases in between. Germline values: CDR1 LNHDA, CDR2 SQIVND (reference sequence). The length of the CDR3 is 14 residues. The CDR3 DNA reads TGTGCCAGTAAATCACCTGGGGCAGCGGAGACCCAGTACTCC. Amino acids: CASKSPGAAETQYS.

This clonotype was counted ten times or more. The rearrangement uses TRBV10-3 and TRBJ2-3; TRBD2 aligns across 8 bases. Germline lookup yields CDR1 ENHRY and CDR2 SYGVKD. There are 15 residues in the CDR3. The ends lost 2 bases at V and 2 bases at J; junction bases unmatched: 3. The CDR3 bases are TGTGCCATCAGTGAGCGGGGGGGCCACACAGATACGCAGTATTTT. This translates into CAISERGGHTDTQYF.

The CDR3 bases are TGTGCCAGCAGTTACTATGGCTACACCTTC. Its protein is CASSYYGYTF. This rearrangement joins TRBV6-6 to TRBJ1-2; D gene unclear. CDR1 is MNHNY and CDR2 is SVGAGI in the germline V gene (reference sequence). This CDR3 is built from 10 residues. The ends were cut back, 1 base at V and 6 bases at J, with 0 bases in the middle.

Of note for this clonotype: The junction departs from the called germline gene at one end, perhaps through a read error. The CDR3 is CSARGTGTLTGELFF. The CDR3 region has the DNA TGCAGTGCTAGAGGAACCGGGACTCTCACCGGGGAGCTGTTTTTC. The chain has TRBV20-1 and TRBJ2-2; D may be TRBD2 (6 bases). This CDR3 is 15 amino acids long. Germline V gene data show CDR1 as DFQATT and CDR2 as SNEGSKA (reference sequence).

The J gene is TRBJ2-7, the V gene TRBV5-5; TRBD1 matches at 10 bases. The J segment lost 4 bases and the V segment lost 7 bases, leaving 8 bases of the junction unmatched. The length of the CDR3 is 14 residues. Germline V gene data show CDR1 as SGHKS and CDR2 as YYEKEE (reference sequence). The CDR3 sequence is CASSVGTGVYEQYF. CDR3 DNA sequence: TGTGCCAGCTCCGTGGGGACAGGGGTATACGAGCAGTACTTC.

The chain joins TRBV14 to TRBJ1-6; D is unresolved. CDR3 length: 15 residues. With 5 bases removed from V and 7 bases from J, the gap between germline ends came to 15 bases. Germline V gene lookup returns CDR1 SGHDN and CDR2 FVKESK. The CDR3 is CASSFHRNINSPLHF. The CDR3 region has the DNA TGTGCCAGCAGCTTCCACCGGAACATCAATTCACCCCTCCACTTT.

For this clonotype: This may be a read error, as it is one base from a much larger clone. The V gene is TRBV9, the J gene TRBJ2-7, with D possibly TRBD2 on 7 matching bases. The CDR3 is 13 amino acids. CDR1 is SGDLS and CDR2 is YYNGEE in the germline V gene. The ends were cut back, 5 bases at V and 4 bases at J, with 13 bases in the middle. CDR3 bases: TGTGCCAGCAGTGGGGGGGACAAATACGAGCAGTACTTC. Its protein is CASSGGDKYEQYF. Filled out from reference TRBV9 and TRBJ2-7, the complete variable domain reads DSGVTQTPKHLITATGQRVTLRCSPRSGDLSVYWYQQSLDQGLQFLIQYYNGEERAKGNILERFSAQQFPDLHSELNLSSLELGDSALYFCASSGGDKYEQYFGPGTRLTVT.

V and J are TRBV7-6 and TRBJ2-5; 7 bases agree with TRBD1. This CDR3 has 14 residues. Germline-derived CDR1 and CDR2 are SGHVS and FNYEAQ. Losses at the gene ends were 4 bases for V and 0 bases for J; bases not matched to a gene: 2. This CDR3 reads CASSSGQYQETQYF. The CDR3 DNA reads TGTGCCAGCAGCTCGGGACAGTACCAAGAGACCCAGTACTTC.

Many counts were recorded for this clonotype. The chain carries TRBV20-1 and TRBJ2-7; D is uncertain. Trimming removed 2 bases from V and 3 bases from J, with 11 bases in between. The germline V gene has CDR1 DFQATT and CDR2 SNEGSKA (reference sequence). The CDR3 runs 13 residues. CDR3 DNA sequence: TGCAGTGCTAGAAACAGTTACAACTACGAGCAGTACTTC. This gives the protein CSARNSYNYEQYF.